Listed here is a single TCR beta chain. Libraries were prepared by immunoSEQ multiplex PCR; TCRdb keeps only in-frame clonotypes and omits some of them. The sample consists of around 170,000 clones, 88% of them appearing once. This CDR3 is 13 amino acids long. The germline CDR1 and CDR2 sequences are MNHEY and SVGAGI. V lost 4 bases and J lost 8; bases outside the gene matches: 2. The entry originates in a study of cytomegalovirus exposure and HLA in healthy donors. The sequence came from a man between 18 and 35 years old in good health and CMV-seronegative. The sample was PBMCs. J is TRBJ2-1 and V is TRBV6-5, with TRBD1 identical over 10 bases. The CDR3 region has the DNA TGTGCCAGCAGTTTGGACAGGGGGGATGAGCAGTTCTTC. Amino acids: CASSLDRGDEQFF.